The rows below give T cell receptor beta chains drawn from one sample of a study of blood T cell repertoires in COVID-19. TCRdb's copy holds only in-frame clones and misses some; the assay was immunoSEQ multiplex PCR. The data hold around 100,000 clones, with about 85% observed a single time. The specimen was peripheral blood. The source of these receptors is a man aged 45-65 years in a cohort sampled during active COVID-19. The CDR3 runs from the conserved cysteine through the conserved F or W. A D gene is named only where the DNA matches it firmly.

J gene: TRBJ2-3
V gene: TRBV10-3
D gene: -
CDR3 DNA: TGTGCCATCAGGGCCTCGACTCTAGGCGATACGCAGTATTTT
CDR3 protein: CAIRASTLGDTQYF

J gene: TRBJ2-1
V gene: TRBV7-9
D gene: -
CDR3 DNA: TGTGCCAGCAGCCCACCCTCGACTAGCTACAATGAGCAGTTCTTC
CDR3 protein: CASSPPSTSYNEQFF

J gene: TRBJ1-5
V gene: TRBV19
D gene: -
CDR3 DNA: TGTGCCAGTAGTATCGGGGGGAGCAATCAGCCCCAGCATTTT
CDR3 protein: CASSIGGSNQPQHF

J gene: TRBJ2-1
V gene: TRBV18
D gene: -
CDR3 DNA: TGTGCCAGCTCACTAACAAGTGACAGCTACAATGAGCAGTTCTTC
CDR3 protein: CASSLTSDSYNEQFF

J gene: TRBJ2-4
V gene: TRBV5-6
D gene: TRBD2
CDR3 DNA: TGTGCCAGCAGCTTGATTAGCGGGGAATACTCAACAAGAAACATTCAGTACTTC
CDR3 protein: CASSLISGEYSTRNIQYF

J gene: TRBJ2-5
V gene: TRBV19
D gene: TRBD1
CDR3 DNA: TGTGCCAGTAGTAGGGGGACAGGGGGCTCGGAGACCCAGTACTTC
CDR3 protein: CASSRGTGGSETQYF

J gene: TRBJ2-5
V gene: TRBV27
D gene: TRBD1
CDR3 DNA: TGTGCCAGCAGCCGATGGACAGGGGACGGGGAGACCCAGTACTTC
CDR3 protein: CASSRWTGDGETQYF

J gene: TRBJ1-3
V gene: TRBV7-2
D gene: TRBD1
CDR3 DNA: TGTGCCAGCAGCTTAAGACAGGGGCTGGGAAACACCATATATTTT
CDR3 protein: CASSLRQGLGNTIYF

J gene: TRBJ2-1
V gene: TRBV4-2
D gene: -
CDR3 DNA: TGTGCCAGCAGCCAAGTAGCGGACCTCTACAATGAGCAGTTCTTC
CDR3 protein: CASSQVADLYNEQFF

J gene: TRBJ2-1
V gene: TRBV5-8
D gene: TRBD1
CDR3 DNA: TGTGCCAGTCTCCGGGACAGGGGGCTGAATCTGTTCTTC
CDR3 protein: CASLRDRGLNLFF

J gene: TRBJ2-3
V gene: TRBV11-2
D gene: -
CDR3 DNA: TGTGCCAGCAGCCACACGGGGAGAGATACGCAGTATTTT
CDR3 protein: CASSHTGRDTQYF